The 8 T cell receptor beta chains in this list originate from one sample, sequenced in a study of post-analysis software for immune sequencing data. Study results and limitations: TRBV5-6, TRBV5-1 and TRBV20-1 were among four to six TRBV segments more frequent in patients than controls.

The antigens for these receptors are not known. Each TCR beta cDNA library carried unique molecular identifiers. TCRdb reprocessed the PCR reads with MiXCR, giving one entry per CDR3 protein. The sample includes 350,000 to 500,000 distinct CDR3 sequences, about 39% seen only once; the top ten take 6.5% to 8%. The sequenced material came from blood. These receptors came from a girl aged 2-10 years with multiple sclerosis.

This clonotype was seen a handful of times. As DNA, the CDR3 is TGTGCCAGCAAACGGACAGGGGATGGCTACACCTTC. Translating gives CASKRTGDGYTF. The rearrangement joins TRBV27 to TRBJ1-2; TRBD1 matches 9 bases. CDR1 is MNHEY, CDR2 SMNVEV, per germline (reference sequence). This CDR3 contains 12 residues. Unmatched junction bases numbered 3, after V lost 7 bases and J lost 6 bases.

CDR3 DNA: TGCGCCAGCAGCCAAGAGGGAGCGGGAGGGAACATTCAGTACTTC. It specifies CASSQEGAGGNIQYF. The V gene is TRBV4-3, the J gene TRBJ2-4; 10 bases line up with TRBD2. The CDR3 contains 15 residues. The germline V gene has CDR1 LGHNA and CDR2 YSLEER. V trimming: 0 bases; J trimming: 7 bases; junction bases outside the gene matches: 3.

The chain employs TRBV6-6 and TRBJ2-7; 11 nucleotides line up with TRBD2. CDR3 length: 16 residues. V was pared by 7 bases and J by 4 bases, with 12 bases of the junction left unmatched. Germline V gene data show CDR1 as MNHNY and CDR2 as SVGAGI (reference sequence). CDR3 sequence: CASNANSGRAAYEQYF. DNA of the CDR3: TGTGCCAGCAACGCTAATAGCGGGAGGGCCGCGTACGAGCAGTACTTC.

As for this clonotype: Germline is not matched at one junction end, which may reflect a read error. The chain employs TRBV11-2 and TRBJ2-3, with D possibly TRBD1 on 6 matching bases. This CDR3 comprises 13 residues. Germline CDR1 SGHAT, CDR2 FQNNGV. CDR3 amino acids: CASSPGRTDTRYF. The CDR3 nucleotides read TGTGCCAGCAGCCCCGGTCGGACAGATACGCGGTATTTT.

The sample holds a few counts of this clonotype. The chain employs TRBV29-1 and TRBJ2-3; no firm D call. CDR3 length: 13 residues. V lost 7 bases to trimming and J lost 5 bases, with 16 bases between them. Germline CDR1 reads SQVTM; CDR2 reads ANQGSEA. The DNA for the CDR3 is TGCAGCGCAAACGGACCACTGGGAGATACGCAGTATTTT. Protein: CSANGPLGDTQYF.

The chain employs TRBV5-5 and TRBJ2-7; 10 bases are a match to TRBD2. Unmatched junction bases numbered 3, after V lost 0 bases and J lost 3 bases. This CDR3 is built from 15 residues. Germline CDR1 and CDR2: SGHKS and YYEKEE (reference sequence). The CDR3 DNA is TGTGCCAGCAGCTTGGTTTCTAGCGGGAGCTACGAGCAGTACTTC. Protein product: CASSLVSSGSYEQYF.

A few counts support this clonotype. CDR3 residues: CARQRTKDSYEQYF. The CDR3 nucleotides are TGTGCCAGACAGAGGACTAAAGACTCCTACGAGCAGTACTTC. The chain employs TRBV2 and TRBJ2-7, with D tentatively TRBD2 (6 bases). The CDR3 has 14 amino acids. Germline V gene sequence: CDR1 SNHLY, CDR2 FYNNEI. V dropped 9 bases and J dropped 0 bases, with 15 bases sitting between them.

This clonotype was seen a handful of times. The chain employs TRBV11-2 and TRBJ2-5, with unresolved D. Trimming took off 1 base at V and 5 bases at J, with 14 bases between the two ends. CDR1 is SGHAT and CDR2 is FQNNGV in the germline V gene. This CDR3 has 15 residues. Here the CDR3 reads CASSLAPDPGETQYF. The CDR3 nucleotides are TGTGCCAGCAGCTTAGCCCCCGACCCCGGGGAGACCCAGTACTTC.